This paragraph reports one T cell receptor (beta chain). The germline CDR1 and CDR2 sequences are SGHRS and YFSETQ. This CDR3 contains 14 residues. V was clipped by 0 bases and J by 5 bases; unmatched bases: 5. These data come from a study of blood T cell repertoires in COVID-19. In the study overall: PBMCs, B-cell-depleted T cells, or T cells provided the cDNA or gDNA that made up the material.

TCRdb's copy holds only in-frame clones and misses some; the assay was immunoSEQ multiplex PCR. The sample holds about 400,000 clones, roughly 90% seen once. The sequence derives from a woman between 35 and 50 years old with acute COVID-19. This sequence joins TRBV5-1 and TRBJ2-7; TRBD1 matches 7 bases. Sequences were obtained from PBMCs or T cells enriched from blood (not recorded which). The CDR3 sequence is CASSLGQGYDEQYF. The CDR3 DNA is TGCGCCAGCAGCTTGGGACAGGGTTATGACGAGCAGTACTTC. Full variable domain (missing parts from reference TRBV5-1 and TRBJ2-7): KAGVTQTPRYLIKTRGQQVTLSCSPISGHRSVSWYQQTPGQGLQFLFEYFSETQRNKGNFPGRFSGRQFSNSRSEMNVSTLELGDSALYLCASSLGQGYDEQYFGPGTRLTVT.